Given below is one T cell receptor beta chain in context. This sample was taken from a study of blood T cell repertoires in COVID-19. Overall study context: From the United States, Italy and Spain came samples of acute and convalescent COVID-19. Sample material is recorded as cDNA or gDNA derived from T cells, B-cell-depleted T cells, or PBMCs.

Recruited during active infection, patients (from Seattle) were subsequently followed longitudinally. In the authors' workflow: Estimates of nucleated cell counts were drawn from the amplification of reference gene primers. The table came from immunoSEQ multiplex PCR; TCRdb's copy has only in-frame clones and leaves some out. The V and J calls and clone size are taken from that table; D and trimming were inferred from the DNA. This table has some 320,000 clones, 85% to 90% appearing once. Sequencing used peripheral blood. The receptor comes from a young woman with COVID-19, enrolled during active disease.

The CDR3 coding sequence is TGTGCCAGCGACGACAGGGGGCGAGATAACTATGGCTACACCTTC. Translating it yields CASDDRGRDNYGYTF. The chain carries TRBV2 and TRBJ1-2, with TRBD1 matching over 10 bases. Losses at the gene ends were 8 bases for V and 1 base for J; bases not matched to a gene: 7. CDR1 SNHLY and CDR2 FYNNEI come from the germline V gene. The CDR3 length is 15 residues.